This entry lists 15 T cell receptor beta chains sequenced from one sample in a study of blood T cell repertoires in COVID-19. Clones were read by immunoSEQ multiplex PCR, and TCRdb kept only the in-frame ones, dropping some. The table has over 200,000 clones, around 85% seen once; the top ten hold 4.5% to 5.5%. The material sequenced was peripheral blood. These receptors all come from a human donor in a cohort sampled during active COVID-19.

CDR3 in amino acids: CASSYSKSGHYGYTF. The CDR3 DNA is TGTGCCAGCAGTTACTCGAAGTCAGGGCACTATGGCTACACCTTC. The chain is built from TRBV6-2 or TRBV6-3 and TRBJ1-2; D is perhaps TRBD1 (5 bases). The CDR3 extends over 15 amino acids. V shed 0 bases and J shed 3 bases, with 11 bases lying between them. Germline-derived CDR1 and CDR2 are MNHEY and SVGEGT.

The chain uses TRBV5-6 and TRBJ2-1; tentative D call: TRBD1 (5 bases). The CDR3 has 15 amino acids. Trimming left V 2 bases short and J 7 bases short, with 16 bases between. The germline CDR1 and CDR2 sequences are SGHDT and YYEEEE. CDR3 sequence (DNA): TGTGCCAGCAGCTTATTTTCCAGGGAACTGAATGAGCAGTTCTTC. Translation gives CASSLFSRELNEQFF.

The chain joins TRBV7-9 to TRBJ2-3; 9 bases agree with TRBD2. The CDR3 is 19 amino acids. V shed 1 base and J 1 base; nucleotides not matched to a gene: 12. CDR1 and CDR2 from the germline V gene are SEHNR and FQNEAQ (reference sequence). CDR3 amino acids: CASSLGRNSGRRGTDTQYF. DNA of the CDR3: TGTGCCAGCAGCTTAGGTCGGAATAGCGGGAGACGAGGCACAGATACGCAGTATTTT.

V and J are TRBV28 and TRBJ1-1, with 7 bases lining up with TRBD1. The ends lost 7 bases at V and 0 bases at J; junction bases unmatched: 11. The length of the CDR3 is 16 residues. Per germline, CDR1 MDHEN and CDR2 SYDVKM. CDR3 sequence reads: CASITTPGQMNTEAFF. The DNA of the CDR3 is TGTGCCAGCATTACAACCCCGGGACAGATGAACACTGAAGCTTTCTTT.

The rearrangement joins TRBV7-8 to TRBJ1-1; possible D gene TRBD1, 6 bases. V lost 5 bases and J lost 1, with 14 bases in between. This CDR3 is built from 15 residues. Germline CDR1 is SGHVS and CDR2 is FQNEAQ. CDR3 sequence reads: CASSQDSRGNTEAFF. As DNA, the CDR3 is TGTGCCAGCAGCCAGGATTCCAGGGGGAACACTGAAGCTTTCTTT.

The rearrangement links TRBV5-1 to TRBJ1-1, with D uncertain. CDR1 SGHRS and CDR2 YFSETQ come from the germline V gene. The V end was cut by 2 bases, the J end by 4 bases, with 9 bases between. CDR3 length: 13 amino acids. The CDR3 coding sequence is TGCGCCAGCAGCTTTGACCGGGGCACTGAAGCTTTCTTT. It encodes CASSFDRGTEAFF.

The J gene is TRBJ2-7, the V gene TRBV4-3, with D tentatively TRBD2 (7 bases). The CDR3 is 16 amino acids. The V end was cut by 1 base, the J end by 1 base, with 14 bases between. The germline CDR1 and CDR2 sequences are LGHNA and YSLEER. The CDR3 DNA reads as TGCGCCAGCAGCCAAGCGGTGGGAGGGGGGTCCTACGAGCAGTACTTC. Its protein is CASSQAVGGGSYEQYF.

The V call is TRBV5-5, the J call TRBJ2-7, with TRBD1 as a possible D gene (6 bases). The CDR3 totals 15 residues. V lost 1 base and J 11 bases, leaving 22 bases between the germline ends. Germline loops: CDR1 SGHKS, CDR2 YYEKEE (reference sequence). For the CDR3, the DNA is TGTGCCAGCAGCTTGAAGGCAGGGGCGGATCTGAGAGAGTACTTC. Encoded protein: CASSLKAGADLREYF. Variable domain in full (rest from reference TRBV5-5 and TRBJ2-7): DAGVTQSPTHLIKTRGQQVTLRCSPISGHKSVSWYQQVLGQGPQFIFQYYEKEERGRGNFPDRFSARQFPNYSSELNVNALLLGDSALYLCASSLKAGADLREYFGPGTRLTVT.

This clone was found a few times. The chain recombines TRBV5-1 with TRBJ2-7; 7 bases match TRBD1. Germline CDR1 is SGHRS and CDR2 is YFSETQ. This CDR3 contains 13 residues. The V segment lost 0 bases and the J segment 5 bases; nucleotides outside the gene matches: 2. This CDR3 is CASSLGQGDEQYF. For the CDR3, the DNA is TGCGCCAGCAGCTTGGGGCAGGGGGACGAGCAGTACTTC.

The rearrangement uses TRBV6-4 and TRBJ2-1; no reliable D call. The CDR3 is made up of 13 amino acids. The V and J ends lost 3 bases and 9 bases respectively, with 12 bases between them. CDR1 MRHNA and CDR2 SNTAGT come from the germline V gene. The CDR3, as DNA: TGTGCCAGCAGTGAAAACGGAGTACGTGAGCAGTTCTTC. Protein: CASSENGVREQFF.

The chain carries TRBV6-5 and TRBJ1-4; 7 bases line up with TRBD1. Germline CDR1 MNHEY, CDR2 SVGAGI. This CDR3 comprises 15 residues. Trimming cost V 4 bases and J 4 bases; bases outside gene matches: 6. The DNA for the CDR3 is TGTGCCAGCAGTTCCCGACAGGGTATTAATGAAAAACTGTTTTTT. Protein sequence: CASSSRQGINEKLFF.

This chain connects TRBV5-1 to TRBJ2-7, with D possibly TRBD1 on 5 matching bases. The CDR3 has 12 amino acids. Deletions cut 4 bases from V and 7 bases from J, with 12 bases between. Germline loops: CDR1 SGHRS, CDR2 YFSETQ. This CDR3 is CASSHLRGEQYF. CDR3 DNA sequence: TGCGCCAGCAGCCACCTAAGGGGTGAGCAGTACTTC.

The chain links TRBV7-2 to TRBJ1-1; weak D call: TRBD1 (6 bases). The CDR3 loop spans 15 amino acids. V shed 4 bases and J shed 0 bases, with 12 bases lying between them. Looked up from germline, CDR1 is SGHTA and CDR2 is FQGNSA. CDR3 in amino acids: CASSSGVFMNTEAFF. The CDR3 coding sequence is TGTGCCAGCAGCTCAGGGGTATTCATGAACACTGAAGCTTTCTTT.

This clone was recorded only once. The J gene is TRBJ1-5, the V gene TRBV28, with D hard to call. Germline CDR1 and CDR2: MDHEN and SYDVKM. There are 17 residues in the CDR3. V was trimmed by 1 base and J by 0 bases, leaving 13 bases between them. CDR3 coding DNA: TGTGCCAGCAGTTTATTGCAGGAAGTTTATAGCAATCAGCCCCAGCATTTT. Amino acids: CASSLLQEVYSNQPQHF.

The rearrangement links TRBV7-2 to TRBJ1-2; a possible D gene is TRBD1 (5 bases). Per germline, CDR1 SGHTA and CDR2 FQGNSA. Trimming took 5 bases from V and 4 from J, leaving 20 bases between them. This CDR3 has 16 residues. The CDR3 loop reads CASSPHLQVPTYGYTF. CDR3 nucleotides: TGTGCCAGCAGCCCCCACTTACAGGTTCCCACCTATGGCTACACCTTC.